The present entry profiles one T cell receptor beta chain with its context. This sample is part of a study of blood T cell repertoires in COVID-19. About the research overall: Samples taken during acute and convalescent COVID-19 were collected in the United States, Italy and Spain. PBMCs, B-cell-depleted T cells, or T cells were the source of the cDNA or gDNA that made up the material.

As processed by the authors: Researchers report that nucleated cell counts were estimated from reference gene primer amplification. The data were produced by immunoSEQ multiplex PCR, yet TCRdb's version contains in-frame clones alone and is incomplete. V, J and clone size were drawn from that table, and D and trimming were deduced from the DNA. The data show tens of thousands of clones, roughly four fifths seen once. The V gene's germline CDR1 is MNHEY and CDR2 SVGAGI. CDR3 length: 14 residues. V lost 6 bases and J lost 4; bases outside the gene matches: 6. The rearrangement uses TRBV6-5 and TRBJ1-3, with 7 bases fitting TRBD1. The sequenced sample consisted of peripheral blood. The receptor comes from a woman aged 70-85 years with acute or convalescent COVID-19. CDR3 amino acids: CASRPTGSGNTIYF. The CDR3 DNA reads as TGTGCCAGCAGGCCGACAGGGTCAGGAAACACCATATATTTT.